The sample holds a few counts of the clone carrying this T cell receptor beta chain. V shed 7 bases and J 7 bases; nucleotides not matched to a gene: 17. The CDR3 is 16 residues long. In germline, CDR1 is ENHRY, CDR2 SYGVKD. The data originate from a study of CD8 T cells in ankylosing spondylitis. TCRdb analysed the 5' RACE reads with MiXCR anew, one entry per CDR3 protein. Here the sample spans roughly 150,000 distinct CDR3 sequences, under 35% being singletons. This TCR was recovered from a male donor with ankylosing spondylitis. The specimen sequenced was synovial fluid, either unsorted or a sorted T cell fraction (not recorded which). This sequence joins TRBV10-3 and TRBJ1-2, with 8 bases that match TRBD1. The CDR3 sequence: CAINPKAEQGGGGYTF. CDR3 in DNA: TGTGCCATCAACCCAAAAGCCGAACAGGGGGGAGGTGGCTACACCTTC.